This T cell receptor beta chain came from a study of T cells after yellow fever vaccination. A single record per CDR3 protein comes from TCRdb applying MiXCR to the 5' RACE reads. The sample yields approximately 74,000 distinct CDR3 sequences, 5% to 6.5% seen once. This clonotype was found many times. Its antigen remains unknown. Study-wide points: Re-detected after boosting: most primary clones, about 95% of CD4 and 75% to 90% of CD8. Weaker, the secondary response had a peak occurring faster, on day 5 versus 15.

The CDR3 spans 16 residues. Trimming took 7 bases from V and 0 from J, leaving 14 bases between them. Germline values: CDR1 SGHKS, CDR2 YYEKEE (reference sequence). V is TRBV5-5 and J is TRBJ1-6; D gene unclear. The sample consisted of CD4+ T cells sorted from PBMCs, taken about 2 weeks after the first yellow fever vaccination. The TCR originated in a man aged 18 to 35 who received the YFV17D yellow fever vaccine. The CDR3 spells CASGVHLSSYNSPLHF. CDR3 DNA: TGTGCCAGCGGTGTACACTTGAGCTCCTATAATTCACCCCTCCACTTT.